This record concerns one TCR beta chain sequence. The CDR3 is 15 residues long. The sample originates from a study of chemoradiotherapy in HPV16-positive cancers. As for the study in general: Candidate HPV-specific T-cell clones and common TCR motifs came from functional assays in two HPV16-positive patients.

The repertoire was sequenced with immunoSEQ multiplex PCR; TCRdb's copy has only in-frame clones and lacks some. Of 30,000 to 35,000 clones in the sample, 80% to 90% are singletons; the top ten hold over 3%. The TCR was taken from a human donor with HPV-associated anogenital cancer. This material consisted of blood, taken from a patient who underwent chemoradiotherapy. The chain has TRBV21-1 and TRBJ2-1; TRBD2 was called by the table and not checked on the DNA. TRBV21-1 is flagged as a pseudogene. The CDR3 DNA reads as TGTGCCAGCAGCAAAGCGTCTAGCCCGGGCAATGAGCAGTTCTTC. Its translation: CASSKASSPGNEQFF.